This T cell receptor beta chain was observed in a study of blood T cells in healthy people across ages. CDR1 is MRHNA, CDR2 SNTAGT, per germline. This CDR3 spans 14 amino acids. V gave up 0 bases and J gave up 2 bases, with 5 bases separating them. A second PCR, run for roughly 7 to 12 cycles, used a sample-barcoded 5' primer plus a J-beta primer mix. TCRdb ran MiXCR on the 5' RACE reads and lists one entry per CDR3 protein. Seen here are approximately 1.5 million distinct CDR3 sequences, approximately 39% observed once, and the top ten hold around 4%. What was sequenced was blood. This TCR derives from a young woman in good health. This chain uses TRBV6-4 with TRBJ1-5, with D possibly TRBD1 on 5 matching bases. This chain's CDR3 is CASSDSGGNQPQHF. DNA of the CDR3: TGTGCCAGCAGTGACTCAGGGGGCAATCAGCCCCAGCATTTT.